This TCR beta chain was obtained from a study of T cell responses to AZD1222 COVID-19 vaccine. The CDR3 runs 15 residues. Germline CDR1 reads LNHDA; CDR2 reads SQIVND (reference sequence). Deletions cut 5 bases from V and 5 bases from J, with 19 bases between. Points from the study as a whole: Seropositive AZD1222 recipients at baseline numbered only 6 or 7. An increase in Spike-specific TCR breadth and depth was observed after two AZD1222 doses.

Concerning this clone itself: Its antigen is not known.

The data were produced by immunoSEQ multiplex PCR, yet TCRdb's version contains in-frame clones alone and is incomplete. The sample has 130,000 or so clones; 91% are singletons. This chain joins TRBV19 and TRBJ2-7; tentatively, D is TRBD1 or TRBD2 (7 bases each). This sequence originates from an adult who received the MenACWY meningococcal vaccine as a control. The specimen comprised peripheral blood, sampled 28 days after the second dose of the MenACWY control vaccine. CDR3 DNA: TGTGCCAGTAGTCCCGGGAGGCAGGGGGACCACGAGCAGTACTTC. Its protein is CASSPGRQGDHEQYF.